The rows below give T cell receptor beta chains drawn from one sample of a study of T cells in Graves' hyperthyroidism and ophthalmopathy. TCRdb processed the multiplex PCR reads anew with MiXCR; each CDR3 protein has one entry. The data show about 500,000 distinct CDR3 sequences, with 40% to 50% seen just once and around 47% held by the top ten. Sequences were obtained from peripheral blood or thyroid tissue (not recorded which). The receptors here all came from an adult woman with Graves' disease, either hyperthyroidism or ophthalmopathy (not recorded which). CDR3s include the opening cysteine and the closing phenylalanine or tryptophan. Each record gives: D gene, V gene, clone size, J gene, CDR3 protein, CDR3 DNA. The D gene is left open where the match is weak. Size is omitted from some rows. Given values are once, few, many or a class for expanded clones.

-	TRBV20-1	-	TRBJ1-2	CSARDRLRGYTF	TGCAGTGCTAGAGATAGGTTGCGCGGCTACACCTTC
-	TRBV20-1	few	TRBJ2-5	CSARLAEETQYF	TGCAGTGCTAGGTTAGCTGAGGAGACCCAGTACTTC
-	TRBV24-1	once	TRBJ2-3	CATSDPNTDTQYF	TGTGCCACCAGTGATCCCAACACAGATACGCAGTATTTT
-	TRBV5-5	few	TRBJ1-4	CASSLVGFNEKLFF	TGTGCCAGCAGCTTGGTAGGGTTTAATGAAAAACTGTTTTTT
-	TRBV29-1	many	TRBJ1-5	CSVVGDSNQPQHF	TGCAGCGTTGTTGGGGATAGCAATCAGCCCCAGCATTTT
-	TRBV19	-	TRBJ2-3	CASSIVPVTGDTQYF	TGTGCCAGTAGTATAGTCCCCGTGACAGGAGATACGCAGTATTTT
-	TRBV20-1	many	TRBJ2-5	CSARVPDKGQETQYF	TGCAGTGCTAGAGTCCCCGATAAGGGCCAAGAGACCCAGTACTTC
TRBD1	TRBV6-6	-	TRBJ1-5	CASSPETGIQPQHF	TGTGCCAGCAGTCCCGAGACAGGGATTCAGCCCCAGCATTTT
-	TRBV19	-	TRBJ2-2	CASIGSTQWTGELFF	TGTGCCAGTATTGGTTCTACACAATGGACCGGGGAGCTGTTTTTT
-	TRBV5-1	once	TRBJ1-2	CASGVGGANYGYTF	TGCGCCAGCGGAGTGGGGGGAGCTAACTATGGCTACACCTTC
TRBD2	TRBV7-8	few	TRBJ2-7	CASSLTSGSAEQYF	TGTGCCAGCAGCCTTACTAGCGGGAGCGCCGAGCAGTACTTC
TRBD1	TRBV10-3	few	TRBJ2-7	CAISEGQGWAIPYEQYF	TGTGCCATCAGTGAGGGACAGGGTTGGGCCATCCCCTACGAGCAGTACTTC